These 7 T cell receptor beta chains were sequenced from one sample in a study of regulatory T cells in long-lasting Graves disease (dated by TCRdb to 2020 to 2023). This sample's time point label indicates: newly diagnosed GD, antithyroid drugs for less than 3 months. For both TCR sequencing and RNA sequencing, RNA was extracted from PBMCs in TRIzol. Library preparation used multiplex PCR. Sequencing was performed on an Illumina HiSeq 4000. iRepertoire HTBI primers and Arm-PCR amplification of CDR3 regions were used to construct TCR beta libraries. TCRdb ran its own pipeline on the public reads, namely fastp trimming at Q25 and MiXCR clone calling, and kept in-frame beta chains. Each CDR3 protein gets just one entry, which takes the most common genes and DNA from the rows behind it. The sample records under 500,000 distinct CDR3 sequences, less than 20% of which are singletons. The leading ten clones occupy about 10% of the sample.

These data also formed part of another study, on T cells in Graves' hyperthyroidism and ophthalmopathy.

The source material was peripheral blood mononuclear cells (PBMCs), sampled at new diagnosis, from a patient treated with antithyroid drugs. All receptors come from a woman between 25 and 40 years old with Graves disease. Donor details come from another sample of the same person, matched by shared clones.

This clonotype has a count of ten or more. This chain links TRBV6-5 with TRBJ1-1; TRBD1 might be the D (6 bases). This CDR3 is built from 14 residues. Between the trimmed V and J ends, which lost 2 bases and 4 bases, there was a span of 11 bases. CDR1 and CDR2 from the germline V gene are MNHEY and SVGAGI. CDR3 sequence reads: CASSYDPGVTEAFF. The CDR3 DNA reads TGTGCCAGCAGTTACGATCCAGGGGTCACTGAAGCTTTCTTT.

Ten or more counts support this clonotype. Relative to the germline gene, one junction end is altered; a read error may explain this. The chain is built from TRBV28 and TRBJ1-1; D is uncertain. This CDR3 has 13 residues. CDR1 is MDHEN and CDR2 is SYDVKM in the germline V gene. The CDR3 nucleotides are TGCGCCAGCAGCTTGGCCCTGGGGACTGAAGCTTTCTTT. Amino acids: CASSLALGTEAFF.

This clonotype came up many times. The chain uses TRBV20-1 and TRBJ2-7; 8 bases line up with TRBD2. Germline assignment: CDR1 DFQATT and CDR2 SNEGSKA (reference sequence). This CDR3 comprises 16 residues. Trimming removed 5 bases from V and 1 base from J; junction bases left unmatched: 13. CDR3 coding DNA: TGCAGTGCTCCGAGGTCTGTAGCGGGACGTTCCTACGAGCAGTACTTC. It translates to CSAPRSVAGRSYEQYF.

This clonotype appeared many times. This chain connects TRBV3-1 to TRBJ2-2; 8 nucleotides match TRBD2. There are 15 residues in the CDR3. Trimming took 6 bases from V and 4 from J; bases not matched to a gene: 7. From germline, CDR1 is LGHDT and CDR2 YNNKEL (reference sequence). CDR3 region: CASRRAGGPTGELFF. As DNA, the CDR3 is TGTGCCAGCAGAAGGGCGGGAGGCCCCACCGGGGAGCTGTTTTTT.

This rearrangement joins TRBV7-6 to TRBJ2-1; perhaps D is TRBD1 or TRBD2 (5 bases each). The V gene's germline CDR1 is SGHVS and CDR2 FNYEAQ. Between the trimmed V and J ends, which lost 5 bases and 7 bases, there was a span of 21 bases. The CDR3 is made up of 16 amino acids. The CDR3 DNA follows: TGTGCCAGCAGCCTCACCGGGACGCCCGATTTAAATGAGCAGTTCTTC. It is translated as CASSLTGTPDLNEQFF.

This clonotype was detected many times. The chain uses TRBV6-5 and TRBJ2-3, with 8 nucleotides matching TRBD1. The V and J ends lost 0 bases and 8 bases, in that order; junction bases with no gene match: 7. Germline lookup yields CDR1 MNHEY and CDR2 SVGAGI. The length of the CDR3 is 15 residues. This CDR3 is CASSYSTRGQVTQYF. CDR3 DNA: TGTGCCAGCAGTTACTCGACTAGGGGACAGGTTACGCAGTATTTT.

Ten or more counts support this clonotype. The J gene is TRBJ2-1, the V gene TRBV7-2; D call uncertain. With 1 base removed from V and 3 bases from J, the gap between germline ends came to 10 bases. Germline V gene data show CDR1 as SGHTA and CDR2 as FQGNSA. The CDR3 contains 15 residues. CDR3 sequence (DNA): TGTGCCAGCAGCTTAGATTGGCGAAGCTACAATGAGCAGTTCTTC. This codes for CASSLDWRSYNEQFF.